The sequence of this TCR beta chain was determined in a study of CD8 T cells in ankylosing spondylitis. Study conclusions and caveats: Ankylosing spondylitis blood appeared to be characterized by a TCR beta motif of several highly homologous variants.

Using its own MiXCR run on the 5' RACE reads, TCRdb lists one record per CDR3 protein. The sample includes roughly 440,000 distinct CDR3 sequences, roughly a sixth of them seen just once. This clonotype came up many times. The antigen remains unidentified. This CDR3 region has 12 residues. V was pared by 2 bases and J by 7 bases, with 9 bases between. This clonotype originated in a male donor with ankylosing spondylitis. V usage is TRBV12-3 or TRBV12-4 and J usage is TRBJ2-7; D gene unclear. The sequenced sample was blood, either unsorted or a sorted T cell fraction (not recorded which). Here the CDR3 DNA reads TGTGCCAGCAGTTTACAGGTTGAGGAGCAGTACTTC. Translating it yields CASSLQVEEQYF.